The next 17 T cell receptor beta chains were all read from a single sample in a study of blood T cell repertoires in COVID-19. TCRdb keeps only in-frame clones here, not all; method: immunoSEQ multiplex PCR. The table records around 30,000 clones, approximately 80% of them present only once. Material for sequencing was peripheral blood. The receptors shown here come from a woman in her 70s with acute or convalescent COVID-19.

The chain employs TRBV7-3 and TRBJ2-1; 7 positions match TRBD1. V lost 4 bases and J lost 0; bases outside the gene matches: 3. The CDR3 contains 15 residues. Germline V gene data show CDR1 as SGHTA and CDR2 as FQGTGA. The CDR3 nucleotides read TGTGCCAGCAGCTCGGGACAGCGCTCCTACAATGAGCAGTTCTTC. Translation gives CASSSGQRSYNEQFF.

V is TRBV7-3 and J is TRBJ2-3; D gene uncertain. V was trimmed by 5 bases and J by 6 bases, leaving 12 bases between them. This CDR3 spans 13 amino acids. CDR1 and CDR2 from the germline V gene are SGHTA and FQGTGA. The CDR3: CASSLIGEDTQYF. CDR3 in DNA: TGTGCCAGCAGCCTTATCGGAGAGGATACGCAGTATTTT.

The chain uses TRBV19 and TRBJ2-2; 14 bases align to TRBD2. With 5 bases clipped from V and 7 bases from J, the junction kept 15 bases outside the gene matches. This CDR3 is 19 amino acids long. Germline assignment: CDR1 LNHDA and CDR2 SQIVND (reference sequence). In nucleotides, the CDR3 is TGTGCCAGTAGTCGACAGGACAGACTAGCGGGAGGGCATGGCGGGGAGCTGTTTTTT. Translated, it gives CASSRQDRLAGGHGGELFF.

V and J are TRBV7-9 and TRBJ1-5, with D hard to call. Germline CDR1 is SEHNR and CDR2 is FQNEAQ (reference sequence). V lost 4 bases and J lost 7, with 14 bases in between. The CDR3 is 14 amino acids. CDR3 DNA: TGTGCCAGCAGCTCAGTAGCGGGTCTCCAGCCCCAGCATTTT. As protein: CASSSVAGLQPQHF.

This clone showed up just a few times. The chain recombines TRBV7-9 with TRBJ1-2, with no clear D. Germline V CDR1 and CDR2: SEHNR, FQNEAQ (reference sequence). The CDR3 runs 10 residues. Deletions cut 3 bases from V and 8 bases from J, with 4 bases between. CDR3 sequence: CASSLGGYTF. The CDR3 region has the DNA TGTGCCAGCAGCTTGGGCGGCTACACCTTC.

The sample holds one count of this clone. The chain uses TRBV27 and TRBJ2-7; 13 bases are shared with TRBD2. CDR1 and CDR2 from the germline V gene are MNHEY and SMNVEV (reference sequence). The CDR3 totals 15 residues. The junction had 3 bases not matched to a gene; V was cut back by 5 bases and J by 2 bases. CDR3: CASSPGTSGAYEQYF. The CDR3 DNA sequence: TGTGCCAGCAGTCCGGGGACTAGCGGGGCCTACGAGCAGTACTTC.

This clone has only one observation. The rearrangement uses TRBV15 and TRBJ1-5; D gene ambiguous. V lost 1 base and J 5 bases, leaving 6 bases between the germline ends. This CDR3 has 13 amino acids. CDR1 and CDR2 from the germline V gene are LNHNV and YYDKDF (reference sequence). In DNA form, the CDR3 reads TGTGCCACCAGCAGAGTGGAGGATCAGCCCCAGCATTTT. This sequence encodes CATSRVEDQPQHF.

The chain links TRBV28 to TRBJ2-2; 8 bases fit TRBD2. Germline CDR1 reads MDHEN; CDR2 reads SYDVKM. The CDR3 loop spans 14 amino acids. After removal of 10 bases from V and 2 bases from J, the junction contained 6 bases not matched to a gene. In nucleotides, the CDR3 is TGTGCCACCTCCGGGACTAGTAACACCGGGGAGCTGTTTTTT. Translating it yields CATSGTSNTGELFF.

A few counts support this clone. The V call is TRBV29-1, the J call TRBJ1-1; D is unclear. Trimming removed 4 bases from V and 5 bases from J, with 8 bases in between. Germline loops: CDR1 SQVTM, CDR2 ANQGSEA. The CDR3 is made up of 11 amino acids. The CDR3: CSVAAGTEAFF. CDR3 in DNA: TGCAGCGTTGCTGCGGGGACTGAAGCTTTCTTT.

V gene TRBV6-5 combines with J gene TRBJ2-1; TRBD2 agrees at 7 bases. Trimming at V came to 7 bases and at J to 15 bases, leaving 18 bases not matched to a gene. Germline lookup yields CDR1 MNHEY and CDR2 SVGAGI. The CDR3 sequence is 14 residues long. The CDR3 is CASIGSGIYGPLFF. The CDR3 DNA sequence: TGTGCCAGCATTGGGAGCGGGATATATGGGCCTTTGTTCTTC.

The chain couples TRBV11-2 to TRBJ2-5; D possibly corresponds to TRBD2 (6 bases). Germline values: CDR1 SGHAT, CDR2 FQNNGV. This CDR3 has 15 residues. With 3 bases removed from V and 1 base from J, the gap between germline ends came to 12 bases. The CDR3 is CASSLYWDSQETQYF. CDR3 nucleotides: TGTGCCAGCAGCTTGTATTGGGACTCCCAAGAGACCCAGTACTTC.

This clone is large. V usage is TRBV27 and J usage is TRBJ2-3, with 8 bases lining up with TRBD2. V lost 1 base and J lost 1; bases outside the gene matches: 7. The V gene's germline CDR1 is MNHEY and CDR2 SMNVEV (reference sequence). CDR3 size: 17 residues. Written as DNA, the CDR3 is TGTGCCAGCAGTTTATATCCCGGACTAGCTGGCACAGATACGCAGTATTTT. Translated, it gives CASSLYPGLAGTDTQYF.

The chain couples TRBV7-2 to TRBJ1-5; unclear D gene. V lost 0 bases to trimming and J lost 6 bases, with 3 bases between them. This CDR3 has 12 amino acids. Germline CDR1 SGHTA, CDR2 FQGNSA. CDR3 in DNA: TGTGCCAGCAGCTTAGCTCTTCAGCCCCAGCATTTT. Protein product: CASSLALQPQHF.

The DNA of the CDR3 is TGTGCCAGCAGCCCAGCGGACGAGCAGTACTTC. Amino acid sequence: CASSPADEQYF. This rearrangement joins TRBV7-9 to TRBJ2-7; tentatively, D is TRBD2 (5 bases). The V end lost 5 bases, the J end lost 5 bases, and 7 bases lay between the germline ends. CDR1 is SEHNR and CDR2 is FQNEAQ in the germline V gene (reference sequence). CDR3 size: 11 residues.

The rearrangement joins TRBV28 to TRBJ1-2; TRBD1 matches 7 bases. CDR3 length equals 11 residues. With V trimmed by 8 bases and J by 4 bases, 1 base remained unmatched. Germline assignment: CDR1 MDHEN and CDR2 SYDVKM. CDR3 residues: CASSGGYGYTF. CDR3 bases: TGTGCCAGCTCAGGGGGCTATGGCTACACCTTC.

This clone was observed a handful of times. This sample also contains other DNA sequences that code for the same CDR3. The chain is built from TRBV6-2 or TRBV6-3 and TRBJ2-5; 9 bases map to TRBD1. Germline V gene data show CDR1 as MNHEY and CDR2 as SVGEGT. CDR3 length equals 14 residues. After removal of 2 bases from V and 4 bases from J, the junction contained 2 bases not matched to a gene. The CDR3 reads CASSYLDRGETQYF. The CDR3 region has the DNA TGTGCCAGCAGTTACCTGGACAGGGGAGAGACCCAGTACTTC.

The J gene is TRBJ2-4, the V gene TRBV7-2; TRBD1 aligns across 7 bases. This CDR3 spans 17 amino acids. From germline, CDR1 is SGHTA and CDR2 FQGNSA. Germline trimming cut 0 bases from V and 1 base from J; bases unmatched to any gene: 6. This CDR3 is CASSLAVTGAAKNIQYF. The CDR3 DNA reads TGTGCCAGCAGCTTAGCGGTAACAGGGGCTGCCAAAAACATTCAGTACTTC. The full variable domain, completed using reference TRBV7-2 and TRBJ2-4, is GAGVSQSPSNKVTEKGKDVELRCDPISGHTALYWYRQSLGQGLEFLIYFQGNSAPDKSGLPSDRFSAERTGGSVSTLTIQRTQQEDSAVYLCASSLAVTGAAKNIQYFGAGTRLSVL.